These 32 T cell receptor beta chains were sequenced from one sample in a study of blood T cell repertoires in COVID-19. The method was immunoSEQ multiplex PCR; TCRdb's version includes in-frame clones alone and lacks a portion of them. This table has about 120,000 clones, 80% to 90% appearing once. The sample consisted of peripheral blood. Receptors were obtained from a man between 65 and 85 years old with active or convalescent COVID-19.

J is TRBJ2-4 and V is TRBV21-1; TRBD1 is the table's D call, not checked against the DNA. TRBV21-1 is a pseudogene. The CDR3 has 16 amino acids. CDR3 in amino acids: CASSSWDRGNENIQYF. CDR3 DNA sequence: TGTGCCAGCAGCTCATGGGACAGGGGAAACGAAAACATTCAGTACTTC.

The table lists this clone with a count of one. The rearrangement links TRBV19 to TRBJ2-7; 7 bases are a match to TRBD1. Germline-derived CDR1 and CDR2 are LNHDA and SQIVND (reference sequence). This CDR3 is 17 amino acids long. V was clipped by 5 bases and J by 0 bases; unmatched bases: 13. CDR3 DNA: TGTGCCAGTAGTCCCCAGCGGACAGGCTTGAGCTCCTACGAGCAGTACTTC. Translating gives CASSPQRTGLSSYEQYF.

This clone was picked up a small number of times. The chain links TRBV5-8 to TRBJ2-2, with 10 bases matching TRBD1. J gave up 7 bases and V 4 bases, and 4 bases lay outside the gene matches. Germline values: CDR1 SGHTS, CDR2 YDEGEE. CDR3 length: 14 residues. The CDR3 nucleotides read TGTGCCAGCAGCGAAGGGACAGGGGACGGGGAGCTGTTTTTT. Translated: CASSEGTGDGELFF.

The chain has TRBV4-1 and TRBJ2-7, with 8 bases lining up with TRBD2. Germline V gives CDR1 MGHRA, CDR2 YSYEKL. Unmatched junction bases numbered 17, after V lost 4 bases and J lost 0 bases. CDR3 length: 19 amino acids. For the CDR3, the DNA is TGCGCCAGCAGCCCCCATCGGACAGTAGCGGGGTTGAGCTCCTACGAGCAGTACTTC. Residues: CASSPHRTVAGLSSYEQYF.

This clone turned up a few times. The V call is TRBV27, the J call TRBJ1-1; perhaps TRBD1 as D (5 bases). Germline CDR1 is MNHEY and CDR2 is SMNVEV (reference sequence). V was clipped by 4 bases and J by 0 bases, with 12 bases between them. The CDR3 is made up of 15 amino acids. CDR3 sequence (DNA): TGTGCCAGCAGTTCGTTGACAGAAATGAACACTGAAGCTTTCTTT. Translating it yields CASSSLTEMNTEAFF.

The DNA for the CDR3 is TGTGCCAGCAGCTTAGGTTGGGCAGGGGGAGGCGGCTACACCTTC. Amino acid sequence: CASSLGWAGGGGYTF. The chain joins TRBV11-2 to TRBJ1-2; 7 nucleotides align to TRBD1. This CDR3 contains 15 residues. The germline gives CDR1 SGHAT, CDR2 FQNNGV. The trim removed 1 base at V and 8 bases at J, leaving 10 bases unmatched.

The rearrangement uses TRBV5-1 and TRBJ1-3, with a weak D call TRBD1 (6 bases). V shed 4 bases and J shed 0 bases, with 11 bases lying between them. Germline lookup yields CDR1 SGHRS and CDR2 YFSETQ. The CDR3 has 15 amino acids. The CDR3 spells CASSPGESSGNTIYF. The CDR3 DNA sequence: TGCGCCAGCAGCCCAGGGGAAAGCTCTGGAAACACCATATATTTT. The full variable domain, in which reference TRBV5-1 and TRBJ1-3 provide the parts outside the CDR3, is KAGVTQTPRYLIKTRGQQVTLSCSPISGHRSVSWYQQTPGQGLQFLFEYFSETQRNKGNFPGRFSGRQFSNSRSEMNVSTLELGDSALYLCASSPGESSGNTIYFGEGSWLTVV.

The chain combines TRBV4-1 with TRBJ2-7, with D possibly being TRBD1 (6 bases). V lost 1 base to trimming and J lost 3 bases, with 10 bases between them. The CDR3 is made up of 14 amino acids. CDR1 MGHRA and CDR2 YSYEKL come from the germline V gene. The DNA of the CDR3 is TGCGCCAGCAGCCAAGCCGGACAGAGCTACGAGCAGTACTTC. Translation: CASSQAGQSYEQYF.

This clone was observed a single time. The V and J genes are TRBV19 and TRBJ1-4; D remains unclear. Deletions cut 2 bases from V and 8 bases from J, with 9 bases between. The CDR3 consists of 13 residues. The germline CDR1 and CDR2 sequences are LNHDA and SQIVND (reference sequence). The CDR3 nucleotides read TGTGCCAGTAGTATACAGGTTACGGAAAAACTGTTTTTT. It codes for CASSIQVTEKLFF.

In this sample, this clone turned up once. CDR3 sequence reads: CASSLERGTGTEAFF. As DNA, the CDR3 is TGTGCCAGCAGCTTGGAACGGGGGACGGGCACTGAAGCTTTCTTT. The chain links TRBV5-5 to TRBJ1-1; TRBD1 might be the D (5 bases). Per the germline V gene, CDR1 is SGHKS and CDR2 is YYEKEE (reference sequence). Trimming removed 0 bases from V and 4 bases from J, with 13 bases in between. The length of the CDR3 is 15 residues.

This rearrangement joins TRBV7-9 to TRBJ2-7; D gene ambiguous. V gave up 3 bases and J gave up 3 bases, with 12 bases separating them. The CDR3 consists of 14 residues. CDR1 SEHNR and CDR2 FQNEAQ come from the germline V gene (reference sequence). The CDR3 sequence is CASSLQESHYEQYF. CDR3 in DNA: TGTGCCAGCAGCTTGCAGGAATCCCACTACGAGCAGTACTTC.

In DNA form, the CDR3 reads TGTGCCAGTAGTATAGAAGGGACAGGGGTTTACACCGGGGAGCTGTTTTTT. Its translation: CASSIEGTGVYTGELFF. The chain couples TRBV19 to TRBJ2-2; 10 bases map to TRBD1. CDR3 length: 17 amino acids. The germline V gene encodes CDR1 LNHDA and CDR2 SQIVND (reference sequence). After removal of 0 bases from V and 3 bases from J, the junction contained 4 bases not matched to a gene.

The chain uses TRBV27 and TRBJ1-2; D is ambiguous. Germline CDR1 reads MNHEY; CDR2 reads SMNVEV (reference sequence). Trimming cost V 2 bases and J 2 bases, with 9 bases left between them. This CDR3 has 14 residues. Here the CDR3 DNA reads TGTGCCAGCAGTTTAACCAGGCTCAACTATGGCTACACCTTC. This translates into CASSLTRLNYGYTF.

The chain has TRBV7-6 and TRBJ2-3, with D perhaps matching TRBD2 (6 bases). The CDR3 has 16 amino acids. V was trimmed by 1 base and J by 0 bases, leaving 11 bases between them. CDR1 and CDR2 (germline): SGHVS, FNYEAQ. The CDR3 DNA follows: TGTGCCAGCAGCTTAGTTGGCGGGATAAGCACAGATACGCAGTATTTT. This encodes CASSLVGGISTDTQYF.

The V and J genes are TRBV5-1 and TRBJ2-2, with TRBD1 matching over 11 bases. V trimming: 2 bases; J trimming: 0 bases; junction bases outside the gene matches: 3. In germline, CDR1 is SGHRS, CDR2 YFSETQ. The CDR3 is made up of 17 amino acids. The CDR3 region is CASSLGTGGSNTGELFF. The DNA of the CDR3 is TGCGCCAGCAGCTTAGGGACAGGGGGGTCGAACACCGGGGAGCTGTTTTTT.

This clone was detected only once. The CDR3 nucleotides read TGTGCCAGCAGTTCAGAAGGACAGGATCAGCCCCAGCATTTT. Translated: CASSSEGQDQPQHF. V and J are TRBV27 and TRBJ1-5, with TRBD1 matching over 7 bases. Unmatched junction bases numbered 5, after V lost 4 bases and J lost 5 bases. Germline CDR1 and CDR2: MNHEY and SMNVEV (reference sequence). The CDR3 runs to 14 residues.

The chain couples TRBV11-3 to TRBJ2-1, with a possible D match to TRBD2 (6 bases). This CDR3 is built from 14 residues. Trimming removed 1 base at V and 3 bases at J, with 7 bases between. Germline loops: CDR1 SGHNT, CDR2 YENEEA. CDR3 in amino acids: CASSLAGDYNEQFF. The CDR3 coding sequence is TGTGCCAGCAGCTTAGCGGGGGACTACAATGAGCAGTTCTTC.

The chain has TRBV28 and TRBJ2-3, with 9 bases that match TRBD2. J was trimmed by 0 bases and V by 2 bases; bases with no gene match: 6. Germline V gene sequence: CDR1 MDHEN, CDR2 SYDVKM. The CDR3 is made up of 17 amino acids. The CDR3 nucleotides are TGTGCCAGCAGTTTAAGAGGACTAGCGCCAAGCACAGATACGCAGTATTTT. Amino acids: CASSLRGLAPSTDTQYF.

This chain connects TRBV10-3 to TRBJ1-5, with TRBD1 matching 9 bases. Germline values: CDR1 ENHRY, CDR2 SYGVKD. V lost 6 bases, J lost 9 bases, and 6 bases stayed unmatched. The CDR3 is 13 residues long. In DNA, the CDR3 is TGTGCCATCAGCCGACAGGGGGAAGGGCCCCAGCATTTT. It translates to CAISRQGEGPQHF.

This rearrangement joins TRBV28 to TRBJ2-2; D may be TRBD2 (7 bases). This CDR3 region has 14 residues. In germline, CDR1 is MDHEN, CDR2 SYDVKM. Trimming removed 8 bases from V and 6 bases from J, with 16 bases in between. CDR3 DNA sequence: TGTGCCAGCGATCCAGGGGAGGGGGCCGGGGAGCTGTTTTTT. Its translation: CASDPGEGAGELFF. The full variable domain, completed using reference TRBV28 and TRBJ2-2, is DVKVTQSSRYLVKRTGEKVFLECVQDMDHENMFWYRQDPGLGLRLIYFSYDVKMKEKGDIPEGYSVSREKKERFSLILESASTNQTSMYLCASDPGEGAGELFFGEGSRLTVL.

This chain connects TRBV18 to TRBJ2-7; 8 nucleotides match TRBD2. The CDR3 is made up of 15 amino acids. Germline assignment: CDR1 KGHSH and CDR2 LQKENI. V gave up 8 bases and J gave up 1 base; unmatched junction bases: 10. CDR3 bases: TGTGCCAGCCCCACCGGAGCGGGAGAGTCCTACGAGCAGTACTTC. Its translation is CASPTGAGESYEQYF.

The rearrangement links TRBV6-5 to TRBJ1-6, with TRBD1 identical over 8 bases. The V and J ends lost 2 bases and 5 bases, in that order; junction bases with no gene match: 2. Germline V gene sequence: CDR1 MNHEY, CDR2 SVGAGI. CDR3 length: 15 amino acids. The CDR3 loop is CASSYDRGHNSPLHF. The CDR3 DNA reads TGTGCCAGCAGTTACGACAGGGGACATAATTCACCCCTCCACTTT.

The V gene is TRBV7-9, the J gene TRBJ2-7; D may be TRBD2 (6 bases). CDR1 is SEHNR and CDR2 is FQNEAQ in the germline V gene (reference sequence). The CDR3 has 13 residues. Trimming took 0 bases from V and 5 from J, leaving 8 bases between them. CDR3 sequence reads: CASSLAGGDEQYF. Here the CDR3 DNA reads TGTGCCAGCAGCTTAGCAGGAGGGGACGAGCAGTACTTC.

The chain combines TRBV5-6 with TRBJ2-1; TRBD2 aligns across 13 bases. Trimming took 3 bases from V and 1 from J; bases not matched to a gene: 7. The CDR3 runs 18 residues. Germline lookup yields CDR1 SGHDT and CDR2 YYEEEE. The CDR3 DNA reads TGTGCCAGCAGCTCACGCGGGACTAGCGGGGCTTCCTACAATGAGCAGTTCTTC. It translates to CASSSRGTSGASYNEQFF.

The V call is TRBV19, the J call TRBJ2-7; perhaps TRBD1 as D (7 bases). The CDR3 has 14 amino acids. Germline CDR1 is LNHDA and CDR2 is SQIVND (reference sequence). Trimming left V 6 bases short and J 6 bases short, with 18 bases between. The CDR3 reads CASREGTAPSEQYF. CDR3 nucleotide sequence: TGTGCCAGTAGGGAGGGGACAGCCCCCTCCGAGCAGTACTTC.

This chain joins TRBV6-5 and TRBJ2-7; weak D call: TRBD1 (6 bases). CDR3 length equals 14 residues. The V gene lost 5 bases and the J gene lost 3 bases, with 14 bases spanning the gap. Germline values: CDR1 MNHEY, CDR2 SVGAGI. The CDR3 protein is CASSLLGGDYEQYF. The CDR3 DNA reads as TGTGCCAGCAGTCTACTAGGGGGTGACTACGAGCAGTACTTC.

This chain uses TRBV28 with TRBJ2-5, with 9 bases lining up with TRBD1. Germline trimming cut 1 base from V and 2 bases from J; bases unmatched to any gene: 5. The CDR3 totals 16 residues. The germline V gene encodes CDR1 MDHEN and CDR2 SYDVKM. The CDR3 region is CASSLFRTGAQETQYF. The CDR3 DNA reads as TGTGCCAGCAGTTTATTCCGGACAGGGGCGCAAGAGACCCAGTACTTC.

The chain carries TRBV7-2 and TRBJ1-5, with TRBD1 identical over 7 bases. The CDR3 runs 15 residues. V lost 1 base to trimming and J lost 7 bases; unmatched junction nucleotides: 7. Germline V gene data show CDR1 as SGHTA and CDR2 as FQGNSA. The CDR3 region has the DNA TGTGCCAGCAGCTTAGAGGACAGGAGGGACCAGCCCCAGCATTTT. As protein: CASSLEDRRDQPQHF.

J is TRBJ2-1 and V is TRBV27, with 7 bases that match TRBD1. Germline V gene sequence: CDR1 MNHEY, CDR2 SMNVEV (reference sequence). This CDR3 is built from 16 residues. The V gene end was trimmed by 3 bases and the J gene end by 7 bases; junction bases not matched to a gene: 12. The CDR3 bases are TGTGCCAGCAGTTTCCTTCCGCGACAGGGTCCGAATGAGCAGTTCTTC. Amino acid sequence: CASSFLPRQGPNEQFF.

The gene calls are TRBV18 and TRBJ2-3; tentatively, D is TRBD1 (6 bases). The germline CDR1 and CDR2 sequences are KGHSH and LQKENI. Trimming stripped 2 bases from V and 3 bases from J, with 12 bases between. The CDR3 covers 15 residues. The CDR3 loop is CASSPFPGETDTQYF. CDR3 bases: TGTGCCAGCTCACCATTTCCAGGGGAGACAGATACGCAGTATTTT.

V is TRBV28 and J is TRBJ2-1; possible D gene TRBD1, 5 bases. Germline CDR1 MDHEN, CDR2 SYDVKM. The V gene lost 6 bases and the J gene lost 2 bases, with 8 bases spanning the gap. The CDR3 contains 13 residues. In DNA form, the CDR3 reads TGTGCCAGCAGGCAGGGAACCTACAATGAGCAGTTCTTC. Protein product: CASRQGTYNEQFF.

This clone was seen just once. V gene TRBV15 combines with J gene TRBJ1-3, with a tentative D call TRBD1 (5 bases). V was trimmed by 5 bases and J by 2 bases, leaving 10 bases between them. Germline V gene lookup returns CDR1 LNHNV and CDR2 YYDKDF (reference sequence). The CDR3 is made up of 14 amino acids. Written as DNA, the CDR3 is TGTGCCACCAGCTTACAGGCGCCTGGAAACACCATATATTTT. Its translation is CATSLQAPGNTIYF.